These 16 T cell receptor beta chains were all obtained from the same sample, sequenced in a study of blood T cell repertoires in COVID-19. Libraries were prepared by immunoSEQ multiplex PCR; TCRdb keeps only in-frame clonotypes and omits some of them. The table includes tens of thousands of clones, around 86% detected once. What was sequenced was peripheral blood. The receptors were gathered from a woman older than 75 with acute or convalescent COVID-19.

CDR3 protein: CASRKDRGVLQAQNTEAFF. The CDR3 coding sequence is TGCGCCAGCAGGAAGGACAGGGGAGTTCTACAGGCCCAGAACACTGAAGCTTTCTTT. The chain employs TRBV4-1 and TRBJ1-1; 9 bases match TRBD1. V gave up 6 bases and J gave up 1 base; unmatched junction bases: 18. Germline CDR1 reads MGHRA; CDR2 reads YSYEKL. There are 19 residues in the CDR3.

The V and J genes are TRBV11-1 and TRBJ1-1; a possible D gene is TRBD1 (5 bases). Germline V CDR1 and CDR2: SGHAT, FQDESV (reference sequence). Trimming cost V 3 bases and J 4 bases, with 12 bases left between them. CDR3 length: 14 amino acids. The DNA for the CDR3 is TGTGCCAGCAGCTTTGGGGGGGGACTCACTGAAGCTTTCTTT. Protein product: CASSFGGGLTEAFF.

The V gene is TRBV7-2, the J gene TRBJ1-2; D call uncertain. Trimming removed 5 bases at V and 6 bases at J, with 19 bases between. The CDR3 covers 15 residues. Germline V gene sequence: CDR1 SGHTA, CDR2 FQGNSA. As DNA, the CDR3 is TGTGCCAGCAGCCCCGACGGGTGGTTACTCGATGGCTACACCTTC. Residues: CASSPDGWLLDGYTF.

The chain couples TRBV6-5 to TRBJ1-1, with 7 bases lining up with TRBD1. The germline V gene has CDR1 MNHEY and CDR2 SVGAGI. Losses at the gene ends were 8 bases for V and 4 bases for J; bases not matched to a gene: 7. This CDR3 has 13 residues. This chain's CDR3 is CASRQGVGTEAFF. The DNA of the CDR3 is TGTGCCAGCCGACAGGGCGTGGGCACTGAAGCTTTCTTT.

The V and J genes are TRBV19 and TRBJ1-5; possible D gene TRBD1, 5 bases. Germline V CDR1 and CDR2: LNHDA, SQIVND (reference sequence). V dropped 6 bases and J dropped 2 bases, with 17 bases sitting between them. The CDR3 consists of 16 residues. The DNA of the CDR3 is TGTGCCAGTAGACTGAACGGACTAGGGGGCAATCAGCCCCAGCATTTT. Its translation is CASRLNGLGGNQPQHF.

The genes are TRBV5-1 and TRBJ2-1; TRBD2 matches 15 bases. The CDR3 runs 15 residues. Per germline, CDR1 SGHRS and CDR2 YFSETQ. The J segment lost 6 bases and the V segment lost 4 bases, leaving 2 bases of the junction unmatched. The CDR3 bases are TGCGCCAGCAGCCTGGGACTAGCGGGAGGCAATGAGCAGTTCTTC. It is translated as CASSLGLAGGNEQFF.

V and J are TRBV7-9 and TRBJ1-4; no clear D gene. Between the trimmed V and J ends, which lost 3 bases and 5 bases, there was a span of 10 bases. The CDR3 is 14 amino acids. CDR1 is SEHNR and CDR2 is FQNEAQ in the germline V gene (reference sequence). The CDR3 DNA follows: TGTGCCAGCAGCTTCGGCAGGCAGAATGAAAAACTGTTTTTT. Translated, it gives CASSFGRQNEKLFF.

The rearrangement uses TRBV2 and TRBJ1-2; D gene uncertain. Germline V gene lookup returns CDR1 SNHLY and CDR2 FYNNEI. Trimming shortened V by 1 base and J by 1 base, and 13 bases separated the two germline ends. CDR3 length: 16 residues. The CDR3 sequence is CASSEGSGISNYGYTF. Written as DNA, the CDR3 is TGTGCCAGCAGTGAAGGGTCCGGGATCAGTAACTATGGCTACACCTTC.

This clone occurred a few times. The chain is built from TRBV5-1 and TRBJ2-2; a possible D gene is TRBD2 (6 bases). The germline gives CDR1 SGHRS, CDR2 YFSETQ. V was pared by 7 bases and J by 1 base, with 11 bases between. The CDR3 spans 14 residues. CDR3 in DNA: TGCGCCAGCTTCGGGACTCGGAACACCGGGGAGCTGTTTTTT. Amino acids: CASFGTRNTGELFF.

The chain combines TRBV14 with TRBJ2-3, with D perhaps TRBD2 (5 bases). This CDR3 region has 13 residues. Germline V CDR1 and CDR2: SGHDN, FVKESK. V gave up 5 bases and J gave up 10 bases, with 16 bases separating them. DNA for the CDR3: TGTGCCAGCAGCGAAATGAGGGCGGATGCGCAGTATTTT. This sequence encodes CASSEMRADAQYF.

The chain carries TRBV7-6 and TRBJ1-5; D is possibly TRBD1 (5 bases). V lost 0 bases and J lost 6, with 15 bases in between. This CDR3 region has 16 residues. Germline values: CDR1 SGHVS, CDR2 FNYEAQ. The CDR3 DNA follows: TGTGCCAGCAGCTTAGCGGGGGGAGGAAAAGGTCAGCCCCAGCATTTT. Protein product: CASSLAGGGKGQPQHF.

V and J are TRBV9 and TRBJ2-2; D perhaps matches TRBD2 (5 bases). Germline V gene lookup returns CDR1 SGDLS and CDR2 YYNGEE. V was clipped by 1 base and J by 2 bases, with 6 bases between them. The CDR3 has 14 amino acids. CDR3 protein: CASSVTGNTGELFF. For the CDR3, the DNA is TGTGCCAGCAGCGTAACGGGAAACACCGGGGAGCTGTTTTTT. The full variable domain, with the rest looked up from reference TRBV9 and TRBJ2-2, is DSGVTQTPKHLITATGQRVTLRCSPRSGDLSVYWYQQSLDQGLQFLIQYYNGEERAKGNILERFSAQQFPDLHSELNLSSLELGDSALYFCASSVTGNTGELFFGEGSRLTVL.

This clone was seen only once. The chain recombines TRBV30 with TRBJ2-3; D unresolved. Germline V CDR1 and CDR2: GTSNPN, SVGIG (reference sequence). The CDR3 is 12 residues long. The V end lost 2 bases, the J end lost 8 bases, and 11 bases lay between the germline ends. DNA of the CDR3: TGTGCCTGGAGTCCCGGATCGGGTACGCAGTATTTT. Its protein product is CAWSPGSGTQYF.

V usage is TRBV3-1 (or the pseudogene TRBV3-2) and J usage is TRBJ2-7, with D tentatively TRBD1 (5 bases). Looked up from germline, CDR1 is LGHDT and CDR2 is YNNKEL (reference sequence). The ends were cut back, 4 bases at V and 0 bases at J, with 10 bases in the middle. The CDR3 spans 14 residues. CDR3 DNA: TGTGCCAGCAGCCTAGGGGCAGTCTCCTACGAGCAGTACTTC. This translates into CASSLGAVSYEQYF.

The chain recombines TRBV7-2 with TRBJ1-1; 9 bases agree with TRBD1. This CDR3 region has 19 residues. Germline V gene sequence: CDR1 SGHTA, CDR2 FQGNSA. Germline trimming cut 5 bases from V and 4 bases from J; bases unmatched to any gene: 20. CDR3 nucleotide sequence: TGTGCCAGCAGCCCATTCGGACAGGGGTTAAAGCTTATAGGCACTGAAGCTTTCTTT. Translating it yields CASSPFGQGLKLIGTEAFF.

The CDR3 nucleotides read TGTGCCAGCAGTGAAGTTGGGAGTACGCAGTATTTT. Amino acid sequence: CASSEVGSTQYF. The rearrangement uses TRBV6-1 and TRBJ2-3; D might be TRBD2 (5 bases). Trimming shortened V by 1 base and J by 8 bases, and 7 bases separated the two germline ends. The CDR3 runs 12 residues. The germline V gene encodes CDR1 MNHNS and CDR2 SASEGT.